These T cell receptor beta chains were read from a single sample in a study of T-cell memory formation after mild COVID-19. TCRdb re-derived calls from the 5' RACE reads in MiXCR, one entry per CDR3 protein. This table has fewer than 95,000 distinct CDR3 sequences, roughly 16% appearing once. The sample taken for sequencing was PBMCs or a T cell subset sorted from them (not recorded which). The receptors were gathered from a man in his late teens or twenties who had mild COVID-19 (a few samples of this study predate the infection). Cell type and time point are not known. Each CDR3 is given with its conserved first and last residue. D genes are given only for firm matches. Clone size, where shown, is once, few, many, or a class for clones that have expanded.

TRBV7-9	.	TRBJ1-2	.	TGTGCCAGCAGCTTAGAGATTGGGGGGCGCGGATATGGCTACACCTTC	CASSLEIGGRGYGYTF
TRBV6-5	.	TRBJ1-6	.	TGTGCCAGCAGCCTCGGTTATCGGTCACCCCTCCACTTT	CASSLGYRSPLHF
TRBV6-5	few	TRBJ2-7	TRBD2	TGTGCCAGCAGTTACGGTCTAGCGGGGGGTCGGGAGCAGTACTTC	CASSYGLAGGREQYF
TRBV6-5	.	TRBJ1-2	.	TGTGCCAGCAGTCTTACCCCCGGGACGGATTATAACTATGGCTACACCTTC	CASSLTPGTDYNYGYTF
TRBV3-1	.	TRBJ2-7	TRBD1	TGTGCCAGCAGCCAAGGGACAGGGGGCTACGAGCAGTACTTC	CASSQGTGGYEQYF
TRBV2	.	TRBJ2-2	.	TGTGCCAGCGAGAACTCCGGGGAGCTGTTTTTT	CASENSGELFF
TRBV12-3/TRBV12-4	few	TRBJ2-4	.	TGTGCCAGCAGTTCCATCCGGGCCCAGAACATTCAGTACTTC	CASSSIRAQNIQYF
TRBV7-8	few	TRBJ2-1	.	TGTGCCAGCAGCTCCCTGGGGCAGGGTATGTTCGATGAGCAGTTCTTC	CASSSLGQGMFDEQFF
TRBV7-9	many	TRBJ2-2	.	TGTGCCAGCAGCTTAGTCTACTCGAACACCGGGGAGCTGTTTTTT	CASSLVYSNTGELFF
TRBV4-3	few	TRBJ2-4	.	TGCGCCAGCAGCCAAGATCTTGGAGTCGGGGTACAAGCCAAAAACATTCAGTACTTC	CASSQDLGVGVQAKNIQYF
TRBV2	.	TRBJ2-2	TRBD1	TGTGCCAGCACCCCGCCGGCAGGGGGGAACACCGGGGAGCTGTTTTTT	CASTPPAGGNTGELFF
TRBV5-1	.	TRBJ2-1	.	TGCGCCAGCAGCGGGCCGGGCCCGAATAACTACAATGAGCAGTTCTTC	CASSGPGPNNYNEQFF
TRBV4-1	.	TRBJ1-5	.	TGCGCCAGCAGCCAAGCAGGCGGTCATCAGCCCCAGCATTTT	CASSQAGGHQPQHF
TRBV3-1	few	TRBJ1-5	.	TGTGCCAGCAGCCAAGAGGGGGAAAGACAGCCCCAGCATTTT	CASSQEGERQPQHF
TRBV5-1	many	TRBJ1-1	TRBD1	TGCGCCAGCAGCCTCGGACAGGGTAATGAAGCTTTCTTT	CASSLGQGNEAFF
TRBV12-3/TRBV12-4	few	TRBJ1-1	.	TGTGCCAGCAGCACGGACAGCCCCACTGAAGCTTTCTTT	CASSTDSPTEAFF